The 29 T cell receptor beta chains given below trace back to one sample, sequenced in a study of PD-1 blockade in classical Hodgkin lymphoma (dated by TCRdb to 2020 to 2021). Libraries were built with the immunoSEQ multiplex PCR assay. The immuneACCESS repertoire file appears here via TCRdb, limited to in-frame rearrangements. These files lack a portion of the clones; in checked studies, under half of the deficit traces to unresolved V genes, and the cause of the others is not known. In this sample the table shows 57,000 or so clones, 70% to 90% of which occur a single time. The ten most abundant clones make up 7% to 8.5% of the sample. What this sample's time point label stands for: cycle 4 day 1 (C4D1), after around six weeks of nivolumab. Every trial patient had relapsed following autologous stem cell transplantation, and prior brentuximab vedotin exposure was what differed among cohorts A, B and C.

This material consisted of peripheral blood mononuclear cells (PBMCs), taken before the fourth cycle of nivolumab. Every receptor here comes from a human donor with classical Hodgkin lymphoma.

The DNA of the CDR3 is TGCGCCAGCAGCGGGACGGACTGGCCCTGGGAGACCCAGTACTTC. Its protein product is CASSGTDWPWETQYF. The V gene is TRBV5-1, the J gene TRBJ2-5; the D gene could be TRBD1 or TRBD2 (5 bases each). Germline values: CDR1 SGHRS, CDR2 YFSETQ. The V end lost 4 bases, the J end lost 5 bases, and 18 bases lay between the germline ends. The CDR3 runs to 15 residues. Looking up the rest from reference TRBV5-1 and TRBJ2-5 gives the full variable domain: KAGVTQTPRYLIKTRGQQVTLSCSPISGHRSVSWYQQTPGQGLQFLFEYFSETQRNKGNFPGRFSGRQFSNSRSEMNVSTLELGDSALYLCASSGTDWPWETQYFGPGTRLLVL.

The chain recombines TRBV7-9 with TRBJ2-4; D could derive from TRBD1 or TRBD2 (5 bases each). V gave up 8 bases and J gave up 3 bases, with 17 bases separating them. From germline, CDR1 is SEHNR and CDR2 FQNEAQ (reference sequence). The CDR3 has 15 residues. The CDR3 region has the DNA TGTGCCAGCGTTAAAACATGGGACGACAAAAACATTCAGTACTTC. It encodes CASVKTWDDKNIQYF.

V usage is TRBV30 and J usage is TRBJ1-2; 12 positions match TRBD1. The CDR3 has 15 amino acids. Germline assignment: CDR1 GTSNPN and CDR2 SVGIG (reference sequence). J lost 4 bases, V lost 1 base, and 4 bases had no gene match. CDR3 bases: TGTGCCTGGAGTGGGGACAGGGGGCTGAGCTATGGCTACACCTTC. Amino acids: CAWSGDRGLSYGYTF.

The V call is TRBV5-1, the J call TRBJ2-7; D ambiguous. Trimming cost V 4 bases and J 0 bases, with 11 bases left between them. This CDR3 has 14 amino acids. Germline V CDR1 and CDR2: SGHRS, YFSETQ. This CDR3 reads CASSTTDGSYEQYF. The CDR3 DNA sequence: TGCGCCAGCAGCACAACGGACGGCTCCTACGAGCAGTACTTC.

The chain links TRBV28 to TRBJ1-5; D unclear. The V end lost 5 bases, the J end lost 0 bases, and 17 bases lay between the germline ends. The V gene's germline CDR1 is MDHEN and CDR2 SYDVKM. The CDR3 sequence is 17 residues long. The CDR3 DNA follows: TGTGCCAGCAGTGGTTCGCCGAGCGGGTTTAGCAATCAGCCCCAGCATTTT. Protein product: CASSGSPSGFSNQPQHF.

The chain employs TRBV4-1 and TRBJ2-3; no clear D gene. V was shortened by 4 bases and J by 8 bases, with 13 bases between the two germline ends. The CDR3 totals 13 residues. Germline CDR1 is MGHRA and CDR2 is YSYEKL. CDR3 DNA sequence: TGCGCCAGCAGCCCCGAACTCCTGGGTACGCAGTATTTT. It specifies CASSPELLGTQYF.

The genes are TRBV5-1 and TRBJ2-3; D call uncertain. V lost 1 base and J 6 bases, leaving 12 bases between the germline ends. Germline V gene sequence: CDR1 SGHRS, CDR2 YFSETQ. The CDR3 is made up of 14 amino acids. In DNA, the CDR3 is TGCGCCAGCAGCTTGTCTGGTGGCGTGGATACGCAGTATTTT. This codes for CASSLSGGVDTQYF. Complete variable domain (other parts from reference TRBV5-1 and TRBJ2-3): KAGVTQTPRYLIKTRGQQVTLSCSPISGHRSVSWYQQTPGQGLQFLFEYFSETQRNKGNFPGRFSGRQFSNSRSEMNVSTLELGDSALYLCASSLSGGVDTQYFGPGTRLTVL.

This sequence joins TRBV18 and TRBJ1-5, with D unresolved. CDR1 is KGHSH and CDR2 is LQKENI in the germline V gene. The CDR3 spans 14 residues. V gave up 3 bases and J gave up 5 bases, with 11 bases separating them. For the CDR3, the DNA is TGTGCCAGCTCACCGATCGACGGGGATCAGCCCCAGCATTTT. Its translation is CASSPIDGDQPQHF.

This chain links TRBV27 with TRBJ2-2, with 11 bases fitting TRBD2. Germline V CDR1 and CDR2: MNHEY, SMNVEV (reference sequence). This CDR3 comprises 16 residues. V shed 4 bases and J 3 bases; nucleotides not matched to a gene: 4. The CDR3 region has the DNA TGTGCCAGCAGTTGGGGACTAGCGGCATACACCGGGGAGCTGTTTTTT. It specifies CASSWGLAAYTGELFF.

The rearrangement uses TRBV7-8 and TRBJ1-3; D not certain. The V end lost 0 bases, the J end lost 0 bases, and 6 bases lay between the germline ends. The CDR3 length is 15 residues. Per the germline V gene, CDR1 is SGHVS and CDR2 is FQNEAQ. CDR3 sequence: CASSLAISSGNTIYF. The CDR3 nucleotides are TGTGCCAGCAGCTTAGCCATCAGCTCTGGAAACACCATATATTTT. The full variable domain, rest sourced from reference TRBV7-8 and TRBJ1-3, is GAGVSQSPRYKVAKRGQDVALRCDPISGHVSLFWYQQALGQGPEFLTYFQNEAQLDKSGLPSDRFFAERPEGSVSTLKIQRTQQEDSAVYLCASSLAISSGNTIYFGEGSWLTVV.

In this sample, this clone turned up a few times. The chain recombines TRBV7-9 with TRBJ1-1, with D uncertain. The CDR3 is 13 amino acids. V was cut by 5 bases and J by 0 bases, with 7 bases left in between. The germline CDR1 and CDR2 sequences are SEHNR and FQNEAQ (reference sequence). CDR3 sequence (DNA): TGTGCCAGCAGCCAGGCCTTGAACACTGAAGCTTTCTTT. Residues: CASSQALNTEAFF.

The chain carries TRBV5-1 and TRBJ2-5, with D possibly being TRBD1 (6 bases). CDR3 length: 14 residues. V was pared by 3 bases and J by 0 bases, with 9 bases between. The germline V gene has CDR1 SGHRS and CDR2 YFSETQ. The CDR3 region is CASSSRDNQETQYF. CDR3 bases: TGCGCCAGCAGCTCTCGGGACAACCAAGAGACCCAGTACTTC.

The chain carries TRBV2 and TRBJ2-2; possibly TRBD1 for D (5 bases). The germline V gene has CDR1 SNHLY and CDR2 FYNNEI. Trimming stripped 6 bases from V and 1 base from J, with 9 bases between. The CDR3 covers 14 residues. DNA of the CDR3: TGTGCCAGCAGCGCAGGGTGGAACACCGGGGAGCTGTTTTTT. It encodes CASSAGWNTGELFF.

The V call is TRBV10-2, the J call TRBJ1-1; D is possibly TRBD1 (5 bases). Trimming removed 11 bases from V and 3 bases from J, with 25 bases in between. In germline, CDR1 is WSHSY, CDR2 SAAADI. The CDR3 sequence is 16 residues long. CDR3 region: CASHLTLGVGYTEAFF. CDR3 nucleotide sequence: TGCGCCTCTCACCTCACTTTAGGGGTCGGGTACACTGAAGCTTTCTTT.

This clone has only a few counts. The chain combines TRBV10-3 with TRBJ2-7; TRBD2 agrees at 8 bases. The CDR3 covers 12 residues. Germline-derived CDR1 and CDR2 are ENHRY and SYGVKD. Unmatched junction bases numbered 5, after V lost 10 bases and J lost 3 bases. CDR3 DNA sequence: TGTGCCACCACGGGGGGGAGCTACGAGCAGTACTTC. As protein: CATTGGSYEQYF.

J is TRBJ1-3 and V is TRBV6-6; D gene uncertain. This CDR3 spans 14 amino acids. Germline V lookup: CDR1 MNHNY, CDR2 SVGAGI (reference sequence). Between the trimmed V and J ends, which lost 6 bases and 0 bases, there was a span of 9 bases. DNA for the CDR3: TGTGCCAGCAGCTACGATTTCTCTGGAAACACCATATATTTT. It translates to CASSYDFSGNTIYF.

The rearrangement uses TRBV5-1 and TRBJ1-4; perhaps TRBD1 as D (6 bases). The germline CDR1 and CDR2 sequences are SGHRS and YFSETQ. The CDR3 contains 15 residues. Trimming left V 4 bases short and J 4 bases short, with 14 bases between. CDR3 amino acids: CASSPRQVHNEKLFF. The CDR3 DNA reads TGCGCCAGCAGCCCCAGACAGGTCCATAATGAAAAACTGTTTTTT.

J is TRBJ2-2 and V is TRBV9; D possibly uses TRBD1 or TRBD2 (7 bases each). CDR1 SGDLS and CDR2 YYNGEE come from the germline V gene. The CDR3 has 15 amino acids. The V and J ends lost 0 bases and 5 bases respectively, with 11 bases between them. Here the CDR3 reads CASSVDQGGTGELFF. The CDR3 DNA sequence: TGTGCCAGCAGCGTAGATCAGGGGGGGACCGGGGAGCTGTTTTTT.

This chain joins TRBV9 and TRBJ1-6; 10 bases are a match to TRBD1. The CDR3 length is 14 residues. Germline assignment: CDR1 SGDLS and CDR2 YYNGEE. V was clipped by 5 bases and J by 8 bases; unmatched bases: 4. CDR3 amino acids: CASSSTGGDSPLHF. The CDR3 DNA reads as TGTGCCAGCAGTTCGACAGGGGGCGATTCACCCCTCCACTTT.

The chain joins TRBV28 to TRBJ1-1; maybe TRBD1 (5 bases). CDR1 is MDHEN, CDR2 SYDVKM, per germline. The CDR3 loop spans 15 amino acids. Trimming shortened V by 2 bases and J by 7 bases, and 17 bases separated the two germline ends. The DNA for the CDR3 is TGTGCCAGCAGTTTAGGGACGGGCTTGATGGGTGAAGCTTTCTTT. As protein: CASSLGTGLMGEAFF.

V and J are TRBV28 and TRBJ2-5; TRBD2 is a possible D gene (7 bases). The CDR3 is 15 amino acids. V shed 2 bases and J shed 5 bases, with 15 bases lying between them. Germline V CDR1 and CDR2: MDHEN, SYDVKM. CDR3 nucleotides: TGTGCCAGCAGTTTAGGGGGGGCCTTTAAGGAGACCCAGTACTTC. This sequence encodes CASSLGGAFKETQYF.

For this clone: Other DNA sequences in the sample encode the same CDR3. The V gene is TRBV5-1, the J gene TRBJ2-3; TRBD1 matches 9 bases. Germline V gene sequence: CDR1 SGHRS, CDR2 YFSETQ. The CDR3 sequence is 14 residues long. J lost 3 bases, V lost 4 bases, and 3 bases had no gene match. The CDR3 nucleotides are TGCGCCAGCAGCCCGGGACAGGGAACAGATACGCAGTATTTT. Protein: CASSPGQGTDTQYF.

The chain couples TRBV30 to TRBJ1-2, with a weak D call TRBD1 (6 bases). This CDR3 comprises 13 residues. Between the trimmed V and J ends, which lost 0 bases and 4 bases, there was a span of 9 bases. CDR1 GTSNPN and CDR2 SVGIG come from the germline V gene (reference sequence). This CDR3 is CAWSVTQGYGYTF. In DNA, the CDR3 is TGTGCCTGGAGTGTCACACAGGGCTATGGCTACACCTTC.

This chain connects TRBV5-1 to TRBJ1-1; D gene uncertain. This CDR3 is 14 amino acids long. CDR1 and CDR2 from the germline V gene are SGHRS and YFSETQ. V was pared by 5 bases and J by 5 bases, with 16 bases between. This CDR3 is CASRFMDRQTEAFF. CDR3 in DNA: TGCGCCAGCAGATTTATGGACCGGCAAACTGAAGCTTTCTTT.

The chain carries TRBV7-6 and TRBJ2-1; D remains unclear. Germline CDR1 reads SGHVS; CDR2 reads FNYEAQ. Trimming left V 3 bases short and J 5 bases short, with 8 bases between. The CDR3 extends over 13 amino acids. The CDR3 DNA follows: TGTGCCAGCAGCTTCAAAGATCACAATGAGCAGTTCTTC. Translating it yields CASSFKDHNEQFF.

The rearrangement uses TRBV6-5 and TRBJ1-5, with a tentative D call TRBD1 (6 bases). Trimming removed 8 bases from V and 3 bases from J, with 17 bases in between. Germline loops: CDR1 MNHEY, CDR2 SVGAGI. This CDR3 region has 15 residues. The CDR3 nucleotides are TGTGCCAGCTCCAAGACGGGGGCAACCAATCAGCCCCAGCATTTT. Its protein product is CASSKTGATNQPQHF.

The chain couples TRBV7-9 to TRBJ1-6; possibly TRBD1 for D (6 bases). V was clipped by 1 base and J by 6 bases, with 13 bases between them. This CDR3 region has 16 residues. Germline lookup yields CDR1 SEHNR and CDR2 FQNEAQ (reference sequence). The CDR3 loop is CASSLVGGYGNSPLHF. CDR3 nucleotides: TGTGCCAGCAGCTTAGTAGGGGGGTACGGTAATTCACCCCTCCACTTT.

This chain connects TRBV5-1 to TRBJ1-1, with D possibly TRBD1 on 5 matching bases. V lost 3 bases and J 0 bases, leaving 21 bases between the germline ends. There are 18 residues in the CDR3. From germline, CDR1 is SGHRS and CDR2 YFSETQ. As DNA, the CDR3 is TGCGCCAGCAGCTACGCAAATCCTGCCGGGGGTATGAACACTGAAGCTTTCTTT. Translated, it gives CASSYANPAGGMNTEAFF.

This chain links TRBV7-2 with TRBJ1-1, with no clear D. V was shortened by 4 bases and J by 2 bases, with 8 bases between the two germline ends. CDR1 is SGHTA, CDR2 FQGNSA, per germline. The CDR3 is 13 amino acids. The DNA of the CDR3 is TGTGCCAGCAGCTCCCAGAGAAACACTGAAGCTTTCTTT. This translates into CASSSQRNTEAFF.